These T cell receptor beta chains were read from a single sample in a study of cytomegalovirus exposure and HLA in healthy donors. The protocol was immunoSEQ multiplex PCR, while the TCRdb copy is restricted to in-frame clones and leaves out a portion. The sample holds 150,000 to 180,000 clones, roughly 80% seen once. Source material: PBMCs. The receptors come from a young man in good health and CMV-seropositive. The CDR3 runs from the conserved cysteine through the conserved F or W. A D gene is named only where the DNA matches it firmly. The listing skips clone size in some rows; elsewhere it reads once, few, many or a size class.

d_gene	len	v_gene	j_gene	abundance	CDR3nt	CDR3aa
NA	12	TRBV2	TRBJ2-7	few	TGTGCCAGCAGTGGGACAAGGAACGAGCAGTACTTC	CASSGTRNEQYF
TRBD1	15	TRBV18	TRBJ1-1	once	TGTGCCAGCTCACGGACAGGGGATCGGGGCACTGAAGCTTTCTTT	CASSRTGDRGTEAFF
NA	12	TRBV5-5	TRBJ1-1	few	TGTGCCAGCAGCCAGTCTAACACTGAAGCTTTCTTT	CASSQSNTEAFF
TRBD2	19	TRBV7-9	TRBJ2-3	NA	TGTGCCAGCAGCTCAACCATAGCGGGGGAGCTAGCTGGGACAGATACGCAGTATTTT	CASSSTIAGELAGTDTQYF
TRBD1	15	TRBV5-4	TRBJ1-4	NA	TGTGCCAGCAGCACGCCGGGACAGGGGGATGAAAAACTGTTTTTT	CASSTPGQGDEKLFF
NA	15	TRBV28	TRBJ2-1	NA	TGTGCCAGCAGTTCCCGGGACTGGGGAGACAATGAGCAGTTCTTC	CASSSRDWGDNEQFF
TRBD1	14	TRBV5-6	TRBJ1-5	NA	TGTGCCAGCAGCCGGGGACAGGGGGCTGAGCCCCAGCATTTT	CASSRGQGAEPQHF
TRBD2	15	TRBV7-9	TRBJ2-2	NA	TGTGCCAGCAGCTCCCCTAGCGGGGGGGCCTGGCAGCTGTTTTTT	CASSSPSGGAWQLFF
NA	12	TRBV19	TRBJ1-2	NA	TGTGCCAGTAGTGAGGGAGAGAGTGGCTACACCTTC	CASSEGESGYTF
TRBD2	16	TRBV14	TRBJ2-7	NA	TGTGCCAGCAGCCCATTAGGGGGGCTAGCGGGAGAAGGGCAGTACTTC	CASSPLGGLAGEGQYF
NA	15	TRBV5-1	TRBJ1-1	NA	TGCGCCAGCAGCTTTACGACCCAGGGTAACACTGAAGCTTTCTTT	CASSFTTQGNTEAFF
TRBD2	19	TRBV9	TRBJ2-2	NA	TGTGCCAGCAGCTCTCGTAGGGGGGGGACTAGCCACATCACCGGGGAGCTGTTTTTT	CASSSRRGGTSHITGELFF
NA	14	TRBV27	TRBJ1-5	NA	TGTGCCAGCAGTTTTTCGGGGTATAATCAGCCCCAGCATTTT	CASSFSGYNQPQHF
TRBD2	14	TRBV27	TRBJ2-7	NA	TGTGCCAGCAGATGGACTAGCGGGGCCTACGAGCAGTACTTC	CASRWTSGAYEQYF
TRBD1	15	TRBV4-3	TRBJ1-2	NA	TGCGCCAGCAGCGGCCGGACAGGGAGCAACTATGGCTACACCTTC	CASSGRTGSNYGYTF
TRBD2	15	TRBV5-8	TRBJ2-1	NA	TGTGCCAGCAGCTCGGCTAGCGGGACTTACAATGAGCAGTTCTTC	CASSSASGTYNEQFF
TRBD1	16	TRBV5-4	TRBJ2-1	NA	TGTGCCAGCAGCTTGTGGGGACAGGGAGGGATGGATGAGCAGTTCTTC	CASSLWGQGGMDEQFF